The present entry profiles one T cell receptor (beta chain) with its context. No antigen is known for it. V was shortened by 3 bases and J by 6 bases, with 18 bases between the two germline ends. CDR1 SGHNT and CDR2 YYREEE come from the germline V gene (reference sequence). The length of the CDR3 is 15 residues. The data were obtained in a study of Ad26.COV2.S vaccination and SARS-CoV-2 variants. Whole-study findings and limits: While placebo recipients had lower spike-specific TCR breadth, vaccine recipients had more. Comparable non-spike TCR breadth was observed in vaccine and placebo recipients. Spike-specific responses of CD8+ and CD4+ T cells were reported to display substantial breadth after vaccination.

Clones were read by immunoSEQ multiplex PCR, and TCRdb kept only the in-frame ones, dropping some. Found here are approximately 340,000 clones, around 92% of them singletons; the top ten hold 3% to 5%. The V and J genes are TRBV5-4 and TRBJ1-2, with no clear D. Sequenced material: peripheral blood, taken after recovery from COVID-19. The source is a human donor who had recovered from COVID-19. CDR3 coding DNA: TGTGCCAGCAGCTCCCCCCCACTGGTCGTGGATGGCTACACCTTC. As protein: CASSSPPLVVDGYTF.